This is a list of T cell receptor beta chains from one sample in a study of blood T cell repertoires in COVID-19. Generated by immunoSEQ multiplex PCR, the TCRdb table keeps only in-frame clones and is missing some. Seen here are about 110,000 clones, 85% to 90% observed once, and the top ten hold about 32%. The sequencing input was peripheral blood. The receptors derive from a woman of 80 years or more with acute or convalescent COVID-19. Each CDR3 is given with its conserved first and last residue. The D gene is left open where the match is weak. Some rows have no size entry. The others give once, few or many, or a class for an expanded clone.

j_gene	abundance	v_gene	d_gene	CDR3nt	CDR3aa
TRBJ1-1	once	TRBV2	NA	TGTGCCAGCAGTGTGTTTATTAACACTGAAGCTTTCTTT	CASSVFINTEAFF
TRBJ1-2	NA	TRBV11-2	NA	TGTGCCAGTGGAGGTTTAGGGTATGGCTACACCTTC	CASGGLGYGYTF
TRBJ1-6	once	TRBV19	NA	TGTGCCAGTACCGCGGACAGATACTTAAAAAATTCACCCCTCCACTTT	CASTADRYLKNSPLHF
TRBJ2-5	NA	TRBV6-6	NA	TGTGCCAGCAGTCACAACCAAGAGACCCAGTACTTC	CASSHNQETQYF
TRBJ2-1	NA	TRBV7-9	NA	TGTGCCAGCAGCGTTAGCGGTGTTGGCTACAATGAGCAGTTCTTC	CASSVSGVGYNEQFF
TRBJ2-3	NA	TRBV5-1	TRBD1	TGCGCCAGCAGCCCTTTGACAGGGGGCCTTGATGCAGATACGCAGTATTTT	CASSPLTGGLDADTQYF
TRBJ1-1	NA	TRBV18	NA	TGTGCCAGCTCCCCGCGAGGGGGGGCTTTTGACACTGAAGCTTTCTTT	CASSPRGGAFDTEAFF
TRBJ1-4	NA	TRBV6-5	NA	TGTGCCACCCACAGGGCTGAAAAACTGTTTTTT	CATHRAEKLFF
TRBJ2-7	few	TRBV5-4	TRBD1	TGTGCCAGCAGCTTGGCCGGGACAGGGGCTACCTACGAGCAGTACTTC	CASSLAGTGATYEQYF
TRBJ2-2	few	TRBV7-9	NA	TGTGCCAGCACCAAACGGGGTGTGAACACCGGGGAGCTGTTTTTT	CASTKRGVNTGELFF
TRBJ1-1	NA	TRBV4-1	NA	TGCGCCAGCAGCCTGAGATGGGGAGGCACTGAAGCTTTCTTT	CASSLRWGGTEAFF
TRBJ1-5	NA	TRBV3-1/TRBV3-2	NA	TGTGCCAGCAGCCAAAAGGCGATGGGGCAGGGATCGGGCAATCAGCCCCAGCATTTT	CASSQKAMGQGSGNQPQHF
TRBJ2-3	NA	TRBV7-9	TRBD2	TGTGCCAGCAGTCCTCGGCTAGCGGGGCACACAGATACGCAGTATTTT	CASSPRLAGHTDTQYF
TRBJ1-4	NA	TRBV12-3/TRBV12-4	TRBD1	TGTGCCAGCAGCCAACAGGGGGGGGAAAAACTGTTTTTT	CASSQQGGEKLFF
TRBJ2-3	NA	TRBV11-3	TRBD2	TGTGCCAGCAGCTTGGGGCTAGCGGGGGGGCGCACAGATACGCAGTATTTT	CASSLGLAGGRTDTQYF
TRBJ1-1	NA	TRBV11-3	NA	TGTGCCAGCAGCTTAGTAGGGGAGGGTGAAGCTTTCTTT	CASSLVGEGEAFF
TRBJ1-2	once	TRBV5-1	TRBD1	TGCGCCAGCAGCTATTGGACAGGGGCTTATGGCTACACCTTC	CASSYWTGAYGYTF
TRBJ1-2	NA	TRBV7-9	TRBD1	TGTGCCAGCAGCAAGACAGGGTGGAGCGGCGGCTACACCTTC	CASSKTGWSGGYTF
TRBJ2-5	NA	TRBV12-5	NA	TGTGCTAGTGGTTTGTCTCTGGGGGGTCGTCACAAAGAGACCCAGTACTTC	CASGLSLGGRHKETQYF
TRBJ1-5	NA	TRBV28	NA	TGTGCCAGCAGTTTAACCGGGACATCTAATCAGCCCCAGCATTTT	CASSLTGTSNQPQHF
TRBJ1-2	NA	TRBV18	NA	TGTGCCAGCTCACCCGGAGGTACGGGCCGGATCTATGGCTACACCTTC	CASSPGGTGRIYGYTF
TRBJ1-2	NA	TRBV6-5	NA	TGTGCCAGCAGACGAACAGGGTTGAATGGCTACACCTTC	CASRRTGLNGYTF
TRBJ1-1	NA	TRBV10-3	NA	TGTGCCATCAGTGATCCGGGTATAATGAACACTGAAGCTTTCTTT	CAISDPGIMNTEAFF
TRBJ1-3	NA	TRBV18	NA	TGTGCCAGCTCACCGATCCAGGGTTCTGGAAACACCATATATTTT	CASSPIQGSGNTIYF
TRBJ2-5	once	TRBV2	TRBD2	TGTGCCAGCCTAACTAGCGGGGTGAGAAAGACCCAGTACTTC	CASLTSGVRKTQYF
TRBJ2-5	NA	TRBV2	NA	TGTGCCAGCAGTGGGGGCAGGATAGAGACCCAGTACTTC	CASSGGRIETQYF
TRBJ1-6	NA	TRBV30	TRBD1	TGTGCCTGGAGTGTACTCGGGACAGGGGCTTCACCCCTCCACTTT	CAWSVLGTGASPLHF
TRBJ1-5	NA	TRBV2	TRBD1	TGTGCCAGCAGTGACCCAGGGGGGTATCAGCCCCAGCATTTT	CASSDPGGYQPQHF
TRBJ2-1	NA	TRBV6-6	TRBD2	TGTGCCAGCAGTCATGAGGCTAGCGGGGGGTGGGACAATGAGCAGTTCTTC	CASSHEASGGWDNEQFF
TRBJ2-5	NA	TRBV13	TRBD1	TGTGCCAGCAGCTTAGCTGGACAGGGGAAGGACGGTCAAGAGACCCAGTACTTC	CASSLAGQGKDGQETQYF
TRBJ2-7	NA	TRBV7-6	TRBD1	TGTGCCAGCAGCCCAAGCGACAGGGCATGGGGGCAGTACTTC	CASSPSDRAWGQYF
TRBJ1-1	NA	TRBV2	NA	TGTGCCAGCAGTGTCGCTGCGGCGAACACTGAAGCTTTCTTT	CASSVAAANTEAFF
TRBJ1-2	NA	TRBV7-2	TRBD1	TGTGCCAGCAGCGAAGCCGGGACAGGGGGCGGAGGTGGCTACACCTTC	CASSEAGTGGGGGYTF